The next 22 T cell receptor beta chains were all read from a single sample in a study of T-cell memory formation after mild COVID-19. TCRdb reprocessed the 5' RACE reads with MiXCR, giving one entry per CDR3 protein. The sample lists hundreds of thousands of distinct CDR3 sequences; about 25% were seen once. Material for sequencing was PBMCs or a T cell subset sorted from them (not recorded which). Receptor source: an adult woman who had mild COVID-19 (a few samples of this study predate the infection). Cell type and time point are not known.

This clonotype was detected only a few times. J is TRBJ1-1 and V is TRBV7-9; no reliable D call. The germline CDR1 and CDR2 sequences are SEHNR and FQNEAQ (reference sequence). V lost 0 bases to trimming and J lost 4 bases, with 6 bases between them. CDR3 length: 13 residues. The CDR3 here is CASSLALATEAFF. The DNA of the CDR3 is TGTGCCAGCAGCTTAGCGCTGGCCACTGAAGCTTTCTTT.

This clonotype was picked up a small number of times. The V and J genes are TRBV6-2 or TRBV6-3 and TRBJ1-2, with D maybe TRBD1 (6 bases). Deletions cut 5 bases from V and 6 bases from J, with 16 bases between. Germline V lookup: CDR1 MNHEY, CDR2 SVGEGT. This CDR3 has 14 amino acids. CDR3: CASSRDRIHHGYTF. The CDR3 coding sequence is TGTGCCAGCAGTCGCGACAGGATTCATCATGGCTACACCTTC.

This clonotype turned up a few times. J is TRBJ1-1 and V is TRBV5-1; D remains unclear. The V end was cut by 5 bases, the J end by 1 base, with 12 bases between. Germline assignment: CDR1 SGHRS and CDR2 YFSETQ. The CDR3 consists of 14 residues. The CDR3 bases are TGCGCCAGCAGGTCTCGGTCAGGGAACACTGAAGCTTTCTTT. Its protein product is CASRSRSGNTEAFF.

About this clonotype: This may stem from a read error, because a much larger clone lies one nucleotide away. V usage is TRBV6-1 and J usage is TRBJ1-1; 7 nucleotides line up with TRBD1. The CDR3 runs to 13 residues. Germline-derived CDR1 and CDR2 are MNHNS and SASEGT. The ends lost 7 bases at V and 0 bases at J; junction bases unmatched: 2. The CDR3 sequence: CASMGQMNTEAFF. The CDR3 bases are TGTGCCAGCATGGGACAGATGAACACTGAAGCTTTCTTT.

The rearrangement joins TRBV5-6 to TRBJ2-7; 7 bases map to TRBD2. Germline V gene lookup returns CDR1 SGHDT and CDR2 YYEEEE. V dropped 1 base and J dropped 2; count of bases not matched to a gene: 6. The CDR3 covers 15 residues. CDR3 loop: CASSLSGGNTYEQYF. For the CDR3, the DNA is TGTGCCAGCAGCTTGTCCGGGGGGAACACCTACGAGCAGTACTTC.

V gene TRBV20-1 combines with J gene TRBJ1-4; D is perhaps TRBD1 (6 bases). The CDR3 sequence is 13 residues long. CDR1 and CDR2 from the germline V gene are DFQATT and SNEGSKA (reference sequence). Trimming took off 1 base at V and 7 bases at J, with 10 bases between the two ends. Here the CDR3 reads CSARGGAGEKLFF. The CDR3 DNA sequence: TGCAGTGCTAGAGGGGGGGCCGGTGAAAAACTGTTTTTT.

The chain recombines TRBV18 with TRBJ1-2; TRBD1 matches 8 bases. CDR1 is KGHSH, CDR2 LQKENI, per germline. There are 14 residues in the CDR3. Trimming at V came to 4 bases and at J to 6 bases, leaving 7 bases not matched to a gene. Here the CDR3 reads CASSRLDREDGYTF. In DNA, the CDR3 is TGTGCCAGCTCACGACTGGACAGGGAAGATGGCTACACCTTC.

This clonotype occurred a few times. This sequence joins TRBV7-9 and TRBJ2-3; D gene unclear. This CDR3 spans 14 amino acids. Per the germline V gene, CDR1 is SEHNR and CDR2 is FQNEAQ (reference sequence). Between the trimmed V and J ends, which lost 5 bases and 0 bases, there was a span of 9 bases. This chain's CDR3 is CASSPEDSTDTQYF. CDR3 sequence (DNA): TGTGCCAGCAGCCCCGAGGACAGCACAGATACGCAGTATTTT.

This clonotype was counted at least ten times. The rearrangement links TRBV29-1 to TRBJ2-1, with TRBD2 matching over 8 bases. Germline V gene lookup returns CDR1 SQVTM and CDR2 ANQGSEA. This CDR3 is 15 amino acids long. The CDR3 nucleotides are TGCAGTGGGACGGGAGGGTCTAGATCCTACAATGAGCAGTTCTTC. Its protein is CSGTGGSRSYNEQFF.

This clonotype has only a few counts. CDR3 nucleotides: TGCGCCAGCAGCTTGGAGACTGAGTATGGCTACACCTTC. It translates to CASSLETEYGYTF. V is TRBV5-1 and J is TRBJ1-2; D ambiguous. The CDR3 extends over 13 amino acids. Trimming removed 0 bases from V and 5 bases from J, with 8 bases in between. Germline V gene data show CDR1 as SGHRS and CDR2 as YFSETQ. Using reference TRBV5-1 and TRBJ1-2 for the parts outside the CDR3, the full variable domain is KAGVTQTPRYLIKTRGQQVTLSCSPISGHRSVSWYQQTPGQGLQFLFEYFSETQRNKGNFPGRFSGRQFSNSRSEMNVSTLELGDSALYLCASSLETEYGYTFGSGTRLTVV.

The V gene is TRBV12-5, the J gene TRBJ2-5; 14 positions match TRBD2. CDR1 and CDR2 (germline): LGHNT, FRNRAP. The trim removed 4 bases at V and 4 bases at J, leaving 5 bases unmatched. This CDR3 region has 16 residues. The CDR3 sequence: CASGSSGLAGGETQYF. The CDR3 nucleotides read TGTGCTAGTGGTTCTTCAGGACTAGCGGGGGGAGAGACCCAGTACTTC.

This chain joins TRBV6-1 and TRBJ1-5; D uncertain. The V and J ends lost 3 bases and 7 bases respectively, with 7 bases between them. From germline, CDR1 is MNHNS and CDR2 SASEGT. The CDR3 contains 12 residues. The CDR3: CASSDFGQPQHF. The CDR3 DNA is TGTGCCAGCAGTGATTTTGGACAGCCCCAGCATTTT.

The rearrangement links TRBV6-2 or TRBV6-3 to TRBJ1-6; no reliable D call. Trimming pared 2 bases from V and 10 bases from J, leaving 12 bases between. Per germline, CDR1 MNHEY and CDR2 SVGEGT. This CDR3 region has 14 residues. CDR3 sequence: CASSYDGNRSPLHF. The CDR3 nucleotides read TGTGCCAGCAGTTACGACGGGAATCGATCACCCCTCCACTTT.

This clonotype was detected a few times. The chain joins TRBV5-5 to TRBJ1-1; D gene ambiguous. Germline CDR1 reads SGHKS; CDR2 reads YYEKEE (reference sequence). The V gene lost 6 bases and the J gene lost 0 bases, with 9 bases spanning the gap. This CDR3 spans 13 amino acids. DNA of the CDR3: TGTGCCAGCACCTCGGGCCTGAACACTGAAGCTTTCTTT. It translates to CASTSGLNTEAFF.

This clonotype was seen a few times. The chain combines TRBV20-1 with TRBJ2-4; D call uncertain. Trimming removed 7 bases from V and 0 bases from J, with 10 bases in between. The germline V gene encodes CDR1 DFQATT and CDR2 SNEGSKA (reference sequence). CDR3 length equals 13 residues. This chain's CDR3 is CSVLQIAKNIQYF. As DNA, the CDR3 is TGCAGTGTTCTACAGATAGCCAAAAACATTCAGTACTTC.

The V and J genes are TRBV7-9 and TRBJ1-2; 8 bases map to TRBD1. CDR1 SEHNR and CDR2 FQNEAQ come from the germline V gene (reference sequence). CDR3 size: 16 residues. Losses at the gene ends were 3 bases for V and 7 bases for J; bases not matched to a gene: 13. CDR3 protein: CASSFSGQGQSRGYTF. CDR3 nucleotide sequence: TGTGCCAGCAGCTTTTCTGGACAGGGCCAATCTCGTGGCTACACCTTC.

This clonotype was picked up a small number of times. V and J are TRBV6-5 and TRBJ2-5; possible D gene TRBD1, 5 bases. V was clipped by 10 bases and J by 7 bases, with 22 bases between them. CDR3 size: 14 residues. The V gene's germline CDR1 is MNHEY and CDR2 SVGAGI. DNA of the CDR3: TGTGCCACCACCCACGGCAGGGCCCACGGGACCCAGTACTTC. Translating gives CATTHGRAHGTQYF.

This clonotype has just a few counts. The chain combines TRBV5-1 with TRBJ1-3; 8 nucleotides line up with TRBD1. V gave up 4 bases and J gave up 3 bases; unmatched junction bases: 3. CDR1 is SGHRS, CDR2 YFSETQ, per germline. The CDR3 extends over 14 amino acids. The CDR3 DNA is TGCGCCAGCAGCCCACAGGGGGATGGAAACACCATATATTTT. Amino acids: CASSPQGDGNTIYF.

This chain uses TRBV20-1 with TRBJ1-1, with TRBD1 matching over 8 bases. V dropped 0 bases and J dropped 7; count of bases not matched to a gene: 10. This CDR3 contains 15 residues. Per the germline V gene, CDR1 is DFQATT and CDR2 is SNEGSKA (reference sequence). CDR3 loop: CSARDLTGVFLEAFF. The CDR3 nucleotides are TGCAGTGCTAGAGACCTGACAGGGGTCTTTCTTGAAGCTTTCTTT.

This clonotype was found a few times. This chain joins TRBV6-6 and TRBJ1-4; D unresolved. CDR1 MNHNY and CDR2 SVGAGI come from the germline V gene (reference sequence). Trimming left V 0 bases short and J 3 bases short, with 11 bases between. The CDR3 runs 16 residues. The CDR3 nucleotides read TGTGCCAGCAGTTACTCCCAGGCTCTGCCTAATGAAAAACTGTTTTTT. Translating gives CASSYSQALPNEKLFF.

The chain has TRBV2 and TRBJ1-5; TRBD1 is a possible D gene (6 bases). Trimming took off 7 bases at V and 4 bases at J, with 11 bases between the two ends. Looked up from germline, CDR1 is SNHLY and CDR2 is FYNNEI. CDR3 size: 13 residues. CDR3 sequence (DNA): TGTGCCAGCAATCCGGACAGAAATCAGCCCCAGCATTTT. Amino acid sequence: CASNPDRNQPQHF.

In this sample, this clonotype turned up a few times. This chain uses TRBV7-9 with TRBJ2-7; D call uncertain. CDR3 size: 11 residues. Germline CDR1 and CDR2: SEHNR and FQNEAQ (reference sequence). V lost 5 bases to trimming and J lost 4 bases, with 6 bases between them. In DNA, the CDR3 is TGTGCCAGCAGCCAACAGTACGAGCAGTACTTC. Encoded protein: CASSQQYEQYF. Combining the CDR3 with reference TRBV7-9 and TRBJ2-7 gives the whole variable domain DTGVSQNPRHKITKRGQNVTFRCDPISEHNRLYWYRQTLGQGPEFLTYFQNEAQLEKSRLLSDRFSAERPKGSFSTLEIQRTEQGDSAMYLCASSQQYEQYFGPGTRLTVT.